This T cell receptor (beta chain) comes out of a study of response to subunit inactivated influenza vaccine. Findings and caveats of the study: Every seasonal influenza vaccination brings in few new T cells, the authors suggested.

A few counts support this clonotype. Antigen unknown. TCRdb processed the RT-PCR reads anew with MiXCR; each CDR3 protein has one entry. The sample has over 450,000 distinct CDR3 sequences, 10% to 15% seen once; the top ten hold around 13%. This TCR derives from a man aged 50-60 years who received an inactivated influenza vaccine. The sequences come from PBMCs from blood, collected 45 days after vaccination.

The CDR3 sequence: CASSLGYSYPQETQYF. CDR3 nucleotide sequence: TGTGCCAGCAGCTTGGGTTACAGTTATCCTCAAGAGACCCAGTACTTC. This chain links TRBV7-2 with TRBJ2-5; D is undetermined. CDR3 length: 16 residues. Per the germline V gene, CDR1 is SGHTA and CDR2 is FQGNSA. With 3 bases removed from V and 2 bases from J, the gap between germline ends came to 16 bases.